This T cell receptor beta chain was recorded in a study of T cell responses to AZD1222 COVID-19 vaccine. The CDR3 is made up of 15 amino acids. Germline V gene lookup returns CDR1 MNHEY and CDR2 SMNVEV (reference sequence). Trimming cost V 3 bases and J 7 bases, with 16 bases left between them. Here immunoSEQ multiplex PCR was the method, and the copy in TCRdb shows in-frame clones only, minus some. The sample contains under 140,000 clones, about four fifths of which appear only once. This rearrangement joins TRBV27 to TRBJ2-4, with D tentatively TRBD1 (7 bases). The receptor comes from an adult in good health. The specimen comprised peripheral blood, sampled on day 0 of AZD1222 vaccination. CDR3 residues: CASSFQGGGRNIQYF. The DNA for the CDR3 is TGTGCCAGCAGTTTCCAGGGGGGAGGCAGGAACATTCAGTACTTC.